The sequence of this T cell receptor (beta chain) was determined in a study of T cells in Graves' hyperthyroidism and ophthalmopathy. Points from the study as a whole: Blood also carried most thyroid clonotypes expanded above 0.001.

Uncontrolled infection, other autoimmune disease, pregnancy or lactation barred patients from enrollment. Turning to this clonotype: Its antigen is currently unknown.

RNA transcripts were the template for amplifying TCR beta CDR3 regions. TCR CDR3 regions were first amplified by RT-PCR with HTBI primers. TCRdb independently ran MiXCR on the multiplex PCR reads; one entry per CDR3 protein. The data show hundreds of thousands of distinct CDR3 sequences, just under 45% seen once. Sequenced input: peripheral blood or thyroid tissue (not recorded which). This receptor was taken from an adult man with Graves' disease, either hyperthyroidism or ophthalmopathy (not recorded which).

CDR3 coding DNA: TGCAGCGTTGAGGGGGGGCATTTCGGCACTGAAGCTTTCTTT. This sequence encodes CSVEGGHFGTEAFF. This sequence joins TRBV29-1 and TRBJ1-1, with D tentatively TRBD1 (6 bases). The CDR3 runs to 14 residues. The V end lost 3 bases, the J end lost 4 bases, and 15 bases lay between the germline ends. Germline V gives CDR1 SQVTM, CDR2 ANQGSEA.